Listed below are T cell receptor beta chains from one sample, sequenced in a study of OX40 agonist ivuxolimab in advanced cancers. Data came from immunoSEQ multiplex PCR; TCRdb stores just in-frame clones and leaves some out. The profile shows 43,000 or so clones, about 87% of them singletons. Material: CD4+ or CD8+ T cells sorted from blood, obtained in a trial of the OX40 agonist ivuxolimab. The receptors derive from an adult with an advanced solid tumor such as melanoma, head and neck, liver or kidney cancer. The CDR3 runs from the conserved cysteine through the conserved F or W. D genes are given only for firm matches. Clone size is not always given. Where it is, it says once, few, many or a class for expanded clones.

J: TRBJ2-5; D: .; V: TRBV28; size: .; length: 15; CDR3: CASSSAQLQQETQYF; DNA: TGTGCCAGCAGTTCGGCCCAGCTACAACAAGAGACCCAGTACTTC
J: TRBJ2-7; D: TRBD2; V: TRBV2; size: .; length: 14; CDR3: CASRRAGDLNEQYF; DNA: TGTGCCAGCAGGAGAGCGGGAGACCTCAACGAGCAGTACTTC
J: TRBJ2-7; D: TRBD1; V: TRBV28; size: few; length: 14; CDR3: CASSATGNRYEQYF; DNA: TGTGCCAGCAGCGCGACAGGGAATCGTTACGAGCAGTACTTC
J: TRBJ1-3; D: .; V: TRBV19; size: .; length: 17; CDR3: CASSIDAVLPSGNTIYF; DNA: TGTGCCAGTAGTATAGATGCGGTTCTACCCTCCGGAAACACCATATATTTT
J: TRBJ2-6; D: .; V: TRBV5-4; size: .; length: 15; CDR3: CASTQASSGANVLTF; DNA: TGTGCCAGCACACAGGCCAGTTCTGGGGCCAACGTCCTGACTTTC
J: TRBJ1-2; D: .; V: TRBV5-6; size: .; length: 12; CDR3: CASSPPNSGYTF; DNA: TGTGCCAGCAGCCCCCCTAACTCTGGCTACACCTTC
J: TRBJ2-1; D: .; V: TRBV6-1; size: .; length: 14; CDR3: CASSPGPPRDEQFF; DNA: TGTGCCAGCAGTCCGGGACCACCACGGGATGAGCAGTTCTTC
J: TRBJ2-7; D: .; V: TRBV15; size: .; length: 13; CDR3: CATSGATPYEQYF; DNA: TGTGCCACCAGCGGGGCGACACCCTACGAGCAGTACTTC
J: TRBJ1-1; D: .; V: TRBV18; size: .; length: 15; CDR3: CASSPKRGVITEAFF; DNA: TGTGCCAGCTCCCCAAAGAGGGGGGTGATCACTGAAGCTTTCTTT
J: TRBJ1-5; D: TRBD1; V: TRBV2; size: .; length: 14; CDR3: CASSVGQGNQPQHF; DNA: TGTGCCAGCAGTGTCGGACAGGGAAATCAGCCCCAGCATTTT
J: TRBJ2-2; D: .; V: TRBV7-6; size: .; length: 14; CDR3: CASSLITGTGELFF; DNA: TGTGCCAGCAGCTTAATAACTGGGACCGGGGAGCTGTTTTTT
J: TRBJ2-1; D: .; V: TRBV30; size: .; length: 15; CDR3: CAWSRLGIGLNEQFF; DNA: TGTGCCTGGAGTCGGCTCGGAATCGGGCTAAATGAGCAGTTCTTC
J: TRBJ1-5; D: .; V: TRBV6-6; size: .; length: 14; CDR3: CASSEDSLYQPQHF; DNA: TGTGCCAGCAGCGAGGACAGCTTGTATCAGCCCCAGCATTTT
J: TRBJ1-2; D: TRBD1; V: TRBV28; size: .; length: 15; CDR3: CASRSGQGVFYGYTF; DNA: TGTGCCAGCAGATCCGGACAGGGAGTCTTCTATGGCTACACCTTC
J: TRBJ2-7; D: TRBD2; V: TRBV7-2; size: .; length: 19; CDR3: CASSRRLAGSRNPPYEQYF; DNA: TGTGCCAGCAGCCGGAGACTAGCGGGGAGTCGAAACCCCCCCTACGAGCAGTACTTC
J: TRBJ2-5; D: .; V: TRBV5-1; size: .; length: 15; CDR3: CATSGDGESQETQYF; DNA: TGCGCCACCTCGGGGGATGGGGAGTCGCAAGAGACCCAGTACTTC
J: TRBJ2-7; D: .; V: TRBV4-2; size: .; length: 15; CDR3: CASSQDPRQAYEQYF; DNA: TGTGCCAGCAGCCAAGATCCTAGACAAGCCTACGAGCAGTACTTC
J: TRBJ2-3; D: .; V: TRBV2; size: .; length: 13; CDR3: CASRGPSTDTQYF; DNA: TGTGCCAGCAGAGGGCCTAGCACAGATACGCAGTATTTT
J: TRBJ1-1; D: TRBD1; V: TRBV5-1; size: .; length: 15; CDR3: CASSPRTGSNTEAFF; DNA: TGCGCCAGCAGCCCCCGGACAGGTAGCAACACTGAAGCTTTCTTT
J: TRBJ2-5; D: .; V: TRBV9; size: .; length: 16; CDR3: CASSISGSGVQETQYF; DNA: TGTGCCAGCAGCATCAGTGGTAGCGGAGTACAAGAGACCCAGTACTTC
J: TRBJ1-5; D: TRBD1; V: TRBV27; size: .; length: 16; CDR3: CASSPYRGNSNQPQHF; DNA: TGTGCCAGCAGTCCCTACAGGGGAAATAGCAATCAGCCCCAGCATTTT
J: TRBJ2-5; D: .; V: TRBV7-8; size: .; length: 13; CDR3: CASSLGGLETQYF; DNA: TGTGCCAGCAGCTTAGGGGGACTCGAGACCCAGTACTTC
J: TRBJ2-1; D: .; V: TRBV6-6; size: .; length: 12; CDR3: CASSSTSGEQFF; DNA: TGTGCCAGCAGCTCCACTTCGGGTGAGCAGTTCTTC
J: TRBJ2-7; D: TRBD2; V: TRBV11-2; size: .; length: 12; CDR3: CACRRGAYEQYF; DNA: TGTGCCTGCCGCCGGGGGGCCTACGAGCAGTACTTC
J: TRBJ2-1; D: .; V: TRBV19; size: .; length: 15; CDR3: CASSYRVSHVSEQFF; DNA: TGTGCCAGTAGCTACAGGGTTAGTCATGTCAGTGAGCAGTTCTTC
J: TRBJ2-2; D: TRBD1; V: TRBV10-3; size: .; length: 18; CDR3: CAISGSRGQGAANGELFF; DNA: TGTGCCATCAGTGGGAGCCGCGGACAGGGGGCGGCGAACGGGGAGCTGTTTTTT
J: TRBJ1-5; D: .; V: TRBV6-5; size: .; length: 14; CDR3: CASSYSGYDQPQHF; DNA: TGTGCCAGCAGTTACTCCGGGTACGATCAGCCCCAGCATTTT
J: TRBJ2-1; D: TRBD2; V: TRBV7-3; size: .; length: 15; CDR3: CASSPTSGRINEQFF; DNA: TGTGCCAGCAGCCCTACTAGCGGGAGGATCAATGAGCAGTTCTTC
J: TRBJ2-3; D: .; V: TRBV5-6; size: .; length: 15; CDR3: CASSPDPNVADTQYF; DNA: TGTGCCAGCAGCCCGGACCCTAACGTCGCAGATACGCAGTATTTT
J: TRBJ1-2; D: TRBD1; V: TRBV6-6; size: .; length: 15; CDR3: CASNKPGQGVDGYTF; DNA: TGTGCCAGCAATAAACCGGGACAGGGAGTGGATGGCTACACCTTC
J: TRBJ1-2; D: .; V: TRBV28; size: .; length: 11; CDR3: CASSSVYGYTF; DNA: TGTGCCAGCAGCTCTGTGTATGGCTACACCTTC
J: TRBJ2-1; D: .; V: TRBV18; size: .; length: 17; CDR3: CASSPRPGGPSYNEQFF; DNA: TGTGCCAGCTCACCAAGGCCGGGCGGGCCCTCTTACAATGAGCAGTTCTTC
J: TRBJ2-7; D: TRBD1; V: TRBV28; size: .; length: 14; CDR3: CASRETGTAYEQYF; DNA: TGTGCCAGCAGAGAGACAGGGACAGCCTACGAGCAGTACTTC
J: TRBJ2-2; D: .; V: TRBV7-3; size: .; length: 14; CDR3: CASSFNANTGELFF; DNA: TGTGCCAGCAGCTTTAACGCGAACACCGGGGAGCTGTTTTTT
J: TRBJ2-4; D: TRBD2; V: TRBV9; size: .; length: 20; CDR3: CASSGEGPGYPLSAKNIQYF; DNA: TGTGCCAGCAGCGGGGAGGGGCCAGGGTACCCACTATCAGCCAAAAACATTCAGTACTTC
J: TRBJ2-5; D: TRBD2; V: TRBV19; size: few; length: 15; CDR3: CASSMVASGQETQYF; DNA: TGTGCCAGTAGTATGGTGGCTAGCGGCCAGGAGACCCAGTACTTC
J: TRBJ2-5; D: TRBD1; V: TRBV7-9; size: .; length: 16; CDR3: CASSPSGTGGEETQYF; DNA: TGTGCCAGCAGCCCTTCCGGGACAGGGGGAGAAGAGACCCAGTACTTC
J: TRBJ2-7; D: .; V: TRBV7-6; size: .; length: 17; CDR3: CASSLTGGRISSYEQYF; DNA: TGTGCCAGCAGCCTTACCGGGGGGCGGATTAGCTCCTACGAGCAGTACTTC
J: TRBJ2-7; D: .; V: TRBV7-3; size: .; length: 12; CDR3: CASSPDGEKQYF; DNA: TGTGCCAGCAGCCCGGACGGAGAGAAGCAGTACTTC
J: TRBJ2-1; D: .; V: TRBV14; size: .; length: 15; CDR3: CASSQGSGFYNEQFF; DNA: TGTGCCAGCAGCCAGGGTTCGGGGTTCTACAATGAGCAGTTCTTC
J: TRBJ2-3; D: .; V: TRBV7-9; size: .; length: 12; CDR3: CASSLDVDTQYF; DNA: TGTGCCAGCAGCTTAGACGTGGATACGCAGTATTTT
J: TRBJ2-1; D: .; V: TRBV5-4; size: .; length: 14; CDR3: CASNSRLQHNEQFF; DNA: TGTGCCAGCAACTCCCGACTACAGCACAATGAGCAGTTCTTC
J: TRBJ1-2; D: .; V: TRBV6-6; size: .; length: 13; CDR3: CASGARGDDGYTF; DNA: TGTGCCAGCGGGGCAAGGGGTGATGATGGCTACACCTTC
J: TRBJ1-6; D: .; V: TRBV5-6; size: once; length: 14; CDR3: CASSFGGESSPLHF; DNA: TGTGCCAGCAGCTTCGGGGGAGAGAGTTCACCCCTCCACTTT